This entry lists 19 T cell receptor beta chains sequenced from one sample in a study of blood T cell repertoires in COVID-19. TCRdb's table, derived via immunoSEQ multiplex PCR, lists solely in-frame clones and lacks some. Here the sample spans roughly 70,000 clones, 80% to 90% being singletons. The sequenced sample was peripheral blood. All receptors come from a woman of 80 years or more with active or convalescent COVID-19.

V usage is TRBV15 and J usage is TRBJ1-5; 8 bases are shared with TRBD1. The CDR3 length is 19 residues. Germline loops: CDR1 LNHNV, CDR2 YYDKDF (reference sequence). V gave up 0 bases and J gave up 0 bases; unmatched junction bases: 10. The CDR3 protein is CATSRDSGQEYYSNQPQHF. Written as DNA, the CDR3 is TGTGCCACCAGCAGAGATTCGGGACAGGAATACTATAGCAATCAGCCCCAGCATTTT.

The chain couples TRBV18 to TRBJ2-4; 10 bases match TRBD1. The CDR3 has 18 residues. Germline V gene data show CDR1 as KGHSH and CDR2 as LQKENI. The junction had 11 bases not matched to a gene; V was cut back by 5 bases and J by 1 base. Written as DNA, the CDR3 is TGTGCCAGCTCATCACGGGGTGGACAGGGGGGTGCCAAAAACATTCAGTACTTC. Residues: CASSSRGGQGGAKNIQYF.

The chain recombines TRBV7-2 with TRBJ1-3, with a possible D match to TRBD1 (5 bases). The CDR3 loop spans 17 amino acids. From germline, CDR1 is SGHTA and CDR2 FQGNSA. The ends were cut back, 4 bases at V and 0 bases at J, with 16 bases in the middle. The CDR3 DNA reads TGTGCCAGCAGCTGGCCGTCCCAGGGTCTCTCTGGAAACACCATATATTTT. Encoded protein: CASSWPSQGLSGNTIYF.

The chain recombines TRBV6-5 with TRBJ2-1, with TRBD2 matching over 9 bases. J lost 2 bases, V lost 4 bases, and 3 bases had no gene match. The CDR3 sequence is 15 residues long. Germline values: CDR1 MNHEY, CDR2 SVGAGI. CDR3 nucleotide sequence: TGTGCCAGCAGTTTTAGCGGGAGAACCTACAATGAGCAGTTCTTC. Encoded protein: CASSFSGRTYNEQFF.

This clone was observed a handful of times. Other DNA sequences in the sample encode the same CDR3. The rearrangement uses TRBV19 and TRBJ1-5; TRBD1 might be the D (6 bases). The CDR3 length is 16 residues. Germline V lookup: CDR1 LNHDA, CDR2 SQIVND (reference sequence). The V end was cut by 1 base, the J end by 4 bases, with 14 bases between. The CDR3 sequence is CASSIGGRGGNQPQHF. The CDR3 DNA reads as TGTGCCAGTAGTATAGGAGGCAGGGGCGGTAATCAGCCCCAGCATTTT.

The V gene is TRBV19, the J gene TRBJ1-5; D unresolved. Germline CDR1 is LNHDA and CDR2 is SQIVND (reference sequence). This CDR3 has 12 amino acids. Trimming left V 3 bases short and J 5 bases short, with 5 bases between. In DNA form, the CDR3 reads TGTGCCAGTAGTATGTATTATCAGCCCCAGCATTTT. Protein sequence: CASSMYYQPQHF.

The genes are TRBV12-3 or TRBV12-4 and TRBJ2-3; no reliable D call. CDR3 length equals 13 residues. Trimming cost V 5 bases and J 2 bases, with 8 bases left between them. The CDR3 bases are TGTGCCAGCAGTGTCGGAGCCACAGATACGCAGTATTTT. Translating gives CASSVGATDTQYF.

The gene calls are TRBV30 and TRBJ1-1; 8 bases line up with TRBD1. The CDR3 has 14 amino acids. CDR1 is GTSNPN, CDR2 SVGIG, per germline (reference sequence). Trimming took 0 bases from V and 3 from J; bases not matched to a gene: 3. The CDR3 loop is CAWSVAGGDTEAFF. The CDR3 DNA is TGTGCCTGGAGTGTAGCAGGGGGCGACACTGAAGCTTTCTTT.

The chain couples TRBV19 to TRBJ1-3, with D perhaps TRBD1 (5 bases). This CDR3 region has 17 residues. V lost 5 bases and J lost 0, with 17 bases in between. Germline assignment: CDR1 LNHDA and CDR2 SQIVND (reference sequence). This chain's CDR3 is CASSLPSRGFSGNTIYF. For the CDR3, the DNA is TGTGCCAGTAGTTTGCCGTCTCGGGGGTTCTCTGGAAACACCATATATTTT. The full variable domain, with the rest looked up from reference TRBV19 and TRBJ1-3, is DGGITQSPKYLFRKEGQNVTLSCEQNLNHDAMYWYRQDPGQGLRLIYYSQIVNDFQKGDIAEGYSVSREKKESFPLTVTSAQKNPTAFYLCASSLPSRGFSGNTIYFGEGSWLTVV.

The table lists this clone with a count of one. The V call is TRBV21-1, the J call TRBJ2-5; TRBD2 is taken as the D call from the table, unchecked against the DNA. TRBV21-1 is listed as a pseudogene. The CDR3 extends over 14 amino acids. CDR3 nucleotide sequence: TGTGCCAGCAGCTCGCGGGCTTCTCTTTCGACCCAGTACTTC. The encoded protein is CASSSRASLSTQYF.

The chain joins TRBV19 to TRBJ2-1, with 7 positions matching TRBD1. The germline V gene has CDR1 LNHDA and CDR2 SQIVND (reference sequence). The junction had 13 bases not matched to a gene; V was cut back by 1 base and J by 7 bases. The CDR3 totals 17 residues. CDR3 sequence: CASSIVKRGPQGNEQFF. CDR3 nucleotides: TGTGCCAGTAGTATAGTCAAAAGGGGGCCACAGGGGAATGAGCAGTTCTTC.

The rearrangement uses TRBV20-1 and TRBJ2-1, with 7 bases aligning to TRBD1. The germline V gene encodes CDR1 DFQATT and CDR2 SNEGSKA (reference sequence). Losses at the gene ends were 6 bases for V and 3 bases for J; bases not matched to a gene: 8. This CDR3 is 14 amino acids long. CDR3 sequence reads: CSASSRGLYNEQFF. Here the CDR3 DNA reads TGCAGTGCCAGTTCTAGGGGGCTCTACAATGAGCAGTTCTTC.

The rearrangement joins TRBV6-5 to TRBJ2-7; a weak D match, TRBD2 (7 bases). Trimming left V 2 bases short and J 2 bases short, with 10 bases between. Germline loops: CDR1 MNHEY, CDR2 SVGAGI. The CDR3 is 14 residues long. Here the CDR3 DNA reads TGTGCCAGCAGTTACAGGGGGGGGGCCTACGAGCAGTACTTC. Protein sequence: CASSYRGGAYEQYF.

CDR3 DNA: TGTGCCAGCAGGTCGATGGGGGGACAGGGGGAACACGAGCAGTACTTC. This codes for CASRSMGGQGEHEQYF. The rearrangement uses TRBV27 and TRBJ2-7; 11 bases are shared with TRBD1. V gave up 6 bases and J gave up 5 bases; unmatched junction bases: 12. The CDR3 spans 16 residues. The germline gives CDR1 MNHEY, CDR2 SMNVEV (reference sequence).

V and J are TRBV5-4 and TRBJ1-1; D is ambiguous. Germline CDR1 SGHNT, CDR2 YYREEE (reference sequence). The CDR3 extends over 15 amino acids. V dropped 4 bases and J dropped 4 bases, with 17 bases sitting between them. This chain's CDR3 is CASSKTVREVTEAFF. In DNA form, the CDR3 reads TGTGCCAGCAGCAAGACGGTCCGGGAGGTCACTGAAGCTTTCTTT.

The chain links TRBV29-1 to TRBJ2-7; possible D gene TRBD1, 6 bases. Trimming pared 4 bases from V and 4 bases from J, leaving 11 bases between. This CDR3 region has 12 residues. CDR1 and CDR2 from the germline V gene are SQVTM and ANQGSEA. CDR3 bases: TGCAGCGTTGGACGACAGGCTTACGAGCAGTACTTC. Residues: CSVGRQAYEQYF.

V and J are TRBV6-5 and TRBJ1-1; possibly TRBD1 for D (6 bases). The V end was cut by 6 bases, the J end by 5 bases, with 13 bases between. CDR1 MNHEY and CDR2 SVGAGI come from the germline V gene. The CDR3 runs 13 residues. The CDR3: CASRPTGTTEAFF. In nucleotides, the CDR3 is TGTGCCAGCAGACCAACAGGGACAACTGAAGCTTTCTTT.

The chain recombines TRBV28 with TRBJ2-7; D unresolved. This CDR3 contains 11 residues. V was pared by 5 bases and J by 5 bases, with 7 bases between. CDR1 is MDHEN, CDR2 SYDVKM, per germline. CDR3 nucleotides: TGTGCCAGCAGTCTAGTCGACGAGCAGTACTTC. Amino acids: CASSLVDEQYF. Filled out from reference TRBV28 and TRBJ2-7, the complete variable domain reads DVKVTQSSRYLVKRTGEKVFLECVQDMDHENMFWYRQDPGLGLRLIYFSYDVKMKEKGDIPEGYSVSREKKERFSLILESASTNQTSMYLCASSLVDEQYFGPGTRLTVT.

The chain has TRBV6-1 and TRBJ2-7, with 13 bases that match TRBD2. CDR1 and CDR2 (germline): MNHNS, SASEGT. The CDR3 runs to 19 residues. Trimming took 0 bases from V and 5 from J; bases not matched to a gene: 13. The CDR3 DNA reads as TGTGCCAGCAGTGAAGCGGGCCTGACTAGCGGGGGGAAAAGGGACGAGCAGTACTTC. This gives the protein CASSEAGLTSGGKRDEQYF.